A single TCR beta chain is shown here with its context. Sequencing was performed with immunoSEQ multiplex PCR; in TCRdb, only in-frame clones are kept and a portion is missing. The table lists around 74,000 clones, roughly nine tenths of them singletons, with approximately 3.3% in the top ten. This specimen belongs to a study of T cell changes during pregnancy in multiple sclerosis. Deletions cut 5 bases from V and 7 bases from J, with 12 bases between. Germline-derived CDR1 and CDR2 are SGHAT and FQNNGV. CDR3 length equals 14 residues. This receptor was obtained from a female donor with multiple sclerosis, enrolled in a pregnancy study. This chain uses TRBV11-2 with TRBJ1-6; D not resolved. Sequenced material: peripheral blood, taken before pregnancy. CDR3 region: CASSPAGSNSPLHF. The CDR3 DNA reads TGTGCCAGCAGCCCCGCGGGGTCCAATTCACCCCTCCACTTT. The full variable domain, its missing parts supplied by reference TRBV11-2 and TRBJ1-6, is EAGVAQSPRYKIIEKRQSVAFWCNPISGHATLYWYQQILGQGPKLLIQFQNNGVVDDSQLPKDRFSAERLKGVDSTLKIQPAKLEDSAVYLCASSPAGSNSPLHFGNGTRLTVT.